A selection of T cell receptor beta chains follows, all from one sample in a study of T cells after yellow fever vaccination. MiXCR, run by TCRdb on the 5' RACE reads, gives a single entry per CDR3 protein. Here the sample spans some 670,000 distinct CDR3 sequences, 9% to 15% being singletons. The material was PBMCs, obtained on the day of the yellow fever booster vaccination. The source of these receptors is a man aged 25-40 years who received the YFV17D yellow fever vaccine. The CDR3 runs from the conserved cysteine through the conserved F or W. The order of the fields is D gene, J gene, clone size, V gene, CDR3 protein, CDR3 DNA. D genes are given only for firm matches. Not all rows give a size; the values are once, few, many and, for expanded clones, a class.

>-|TRBJ2-2|few|TRBV7-2
CASSPRQGGLTGELFF
TGTGCCAGCAGCCCTAGACAGGGAGGATTGACCGGGGAGCTGTTTTTT
>-|TRBJ2-2|-|TRBV6-2/TRBV6-3
CASSFRAHLGELFF
TGTGCCAGCAGTTTCCGAGCCCATTTAGGGGAGCTGTTTTTT
>TRBD2|TRBJ2-1|-|TRBV30
CAWSVLSGRVNEQFF
TGTGCCTGGAGTGTACTCAGCGGGAGAGTGAATGAGCAGTTCTTC
>TRBD1|TRBJ1-2|-|TRBV20-1
CSARPPGTDGYTF
TGCAGTGCTAGACCTCCCGGGACAGATGGCTACACCTTC
>-|TRBJ2-5|-|TRBV3-1
CASSPPLGLAETQYF
TGTGCCAGCAGCCCGCCTCTGGGCCTAGCGGAGACCCAGTACTTC
>TRBD1|TRBJ2-7|few|TRBV29-1
CSVGGQQYEQYF
TGCAGCGTAGGGGGACAGCAGTACGAGCAGTACTTC
>-|TRBJ2-1|few|TRBV9
CASSVGSSPEQFF
TGTGCCAGCAGCGTAGGGTCTAGCCCTGAGCAGTTCTTC
>TRBD2|TRBJ2-1|-|TRBV12-3/TRBV12-4
CASRTSGAPNEQFF
TGTGCCAGCAGGACTAGCGGAGCCCCCAATGAGCAGTTCTTC
>-|TRBJ1-1|few|TRBV19
CASTRAGSTEAFF
TGTGCCAGTACCCGAGCTGGGAGCACTGAAGCTTTCTTT
>-|TRBJ2-7|few|TRBV6-2/TRBV6-3
CASSWWGSGTYEQYF
TGTGCCAGCAGTTGGTGGGGGTCCGGGACCTACGAGCAGTACTTC
>TRBD2|TRBJ2-7|many|TRBV5-5
CASSPSGTYEQYF
TGTGCCAGCAGCCCTAGCGGCACCTACGAGCAGTACTTC
>-|TRBJ2-1|-|TRBV19
CASTPSGGVGPYNEQFF
TGTGCCAGTACCCCCTCCGGCGGTGTGGGGCCATACAATGAGCAGTTCTTC
>-|TRBJ2-3|-|TRBV5-6
CASIRLAGVTDTQYF
TGTGCCAGCATTCGATTAGCAGGGGTCACAGATACGCAGTATTTT
>-|TRBJ2-5|many|TRBV7-3
CASSLTLRETQYF
TGTGCCAGCAGCTTAACCCTTAGGGAGACCCAGTACTTC
>-|TRBJ1-6|few|TRBV7-9
CASSFQNSPLHF
TGTGCCAGCAGCTTCCAGAATTCACCCCTCCACTTT
>TRBD2|TRBJ2-5|-|TRBV30
CAWSVKAGVWETQYF
TGTGCCTGGAGTGTAAAGGCGGGAGTATGGGAGACCCAGTACTTC
>-|TRBJ2-1|-|TRBV5-5
CASSLNQYNEQFF
TGTGCCAGCAGCTTGAACCAATACAATGAGCAGTTCTTC
>TRBD2|TRBJ2-1|few|TRBV12-3/TRBV12-4
CASSILPRLARPSEQFF
TGTGCCAGCAGTATACTTCCCCGACTAGCGCGCCCCTCAGAGCAGTTCTTC
>-|TRBJ2-3|few|TRBV5-1
CASSLARAKDTQYF
TGCGCCAGCAGCCTGGCGAGGGCCAAAGATACGCAGTATTTT
>-|TRBJ2-7|few|TRBV7-2
CASSARAGGEYEQYF
TGTGCCAGCAGCGCACGGGCCGGGGGAGAATACGAGCAGTACTTC
>-|TRBJ2-1|-|TRBV4-3
CASSQEWISSYNEQFF
TGCGCCAGCAGCCAAGAGTGGATCAGCTCCTACAATGAGCAGTTCTTC
>-|TRBJ1-1|few|TRBV20-1
CSATLHLTMQAEAFF
TGCAGTGCTACTCTTCACCTAACGATGCAGGCTGAAGCTTTCTTT
>TRBD1|TRBJ2-1|-|TRBV18
CASSLYSDRGFDEQFF
TGTGCCAGCTCACTATATTCGGACAGGGGATTCGATGAGCAGTTCTTC
>-|TRBJ2-5|few|TRBV4-3
CASSQVPGQETQYF
TGCGCCAGCAGCCAAGTTCCAGGTCAGGAGACCCAGTACTTC
>TRBD2|TRBJ2-2|-|TRBV30
CAMRRHSSGSVTGELFF
TGTGCTATGCGACGCCACTCTAGCGGGAGTGTCACCGGGGAGCTGTTTTTT
>-|TRBJ2-1|-|TRBV18
CASSPLGIGSYNEQFF
TGTGCCAGCTCACCGCTAGGTATAGGCTCCTACAATGAGCAGTTCTTC
>-|TRBJ2-3|many|TRBV20-1
CSARRGLSTDTQYF
TGCAGTGCTAGGAGGGGCCTCTCCACAGATACGCAGTATTTT
>-|TRBJ2-3|many|TRBV15
CATSSFLDTQYF
TGTGCCACCAGCAGTTTTCTAGATACGCAGTATTTT
>-|TRBJ2-4|few|TRBV20-1
CSASTATKNIQYF
TGCAGTGCTTCGACGGCCACCAAAAACATTCAGTACTTC
>-|TRBJ2-5|-|TRBV7-6
CASIGVAEQETQYF
TGTGCCAGCATTGGGGTGGCCGAGCAAGAGACCCAGTACTTC
>TRBD1|TRBJ1-1|-|TRBV30
CAWSLQGGNTEAFF
TGTGCCTGGAGTCTCCAGGGGGGGAACACTGAAGCTTTCTTT
>TRBD2|TRBJ2-1|-|TRBV7-2
CASSQAGVGNNEQFF
TGTGCCAGCAGCCAAGCGGGAGTTGGGAACAATGAGCAGTTCTTC
>-|TRBJ2-3|few|TRBV28
CASSLSQGGSADTQYF
TGTGCCAGCAGTTTATCACAGGGGGGGTCGGCAGATACGCAGTATTTT
>-|TRBJ1-2|few|TRBV10-3
CAISESGGYGYTF
TGTGCCATCAGTGAGTCGGGGGGATATGGCTACACCTTC
>TRBD1|TRBJ2-2|many|TRBV5-5
CASSLRTGFSGELFF
TGTGCCAGCAGCTTGAGGACAGGGTTTAGCGGGGAGCTGTTTTTT
>TRBD2|TRBJ2-1|few|TRBV15
CATSRDSRTTRTSYNEQFF
TGTGCCACCAGCAGAGATTCGCGGACAACGAGGACTAGCTACAATGAGCAGTTCTTC
>-|TRBJ2-1|few|TRBV5-1
CASTNHNEQFF
TGCGCCAGCACGAACCACAATGAGCAGTTCTTC
>-|TRBJ2-2|-|TRBV20-1
CSTFLGDTGELFF
TGCAGTACTTTTCTAGGGGACACCGGGGAGCTGTTTTTT
>-|TRBJ2-5|-|TRBV2
CASETEETQYF
TGTGCCAGCGAGACAGAAGAGACCCAGTACTTC
>-|TRBJ1-6|many|TRBV18
CASSPDESPLHF
TGTGCCAGCTCCCCCGATGAGTCACCCCTCCACTTT
>-|TRBJ2-3|few|TRBV5-1
CASSLSQGVDTQYF
TGCGCCAGCAGCTTATCACAGGGAGTAGATACGCAGTATTTT
>-|TRBJ1-1|few|TRBV6-5
CASSYGGANEAFF
TGTGCCAGCAGTTACGGGGGGGCTAATGAAGCTTTCTTT
>-|TRBJ1-2|few|TRBV7-2
CASILGPIDYGYTF
TGTGCCAGCATCCTGGGCCCTATCGACTATGGCTACACCTTC
>TRBD2|TRBJ2-5|-|TRBV20-1
CSAPPWSSGTQETQYF
TGCAGTGCCCCACCCTGGTCTAGCGGGACTCAAGAGACCCAGTACTTC
>-|TRBJ2-1|-|TRBV4-1
CASSQDDGYSSYNEQFF
TGCGCCAGCAGCCAAGATGACGGCTATAGCTCCTACAATGAGCAGTTCTTC
>-|TRBJ1-1|few|TRBV12-3/TRBV12-4
CASSVTTGGAEAFF
TGTGCCAGCAGTGTTACTACTGGTGGGGCTGAAGCTTTCTTT
>-|TRBJ2-2|-|TRBV5-5
CASSRTPQGGELFF
TGTGCCAGCAGCCGGACTCCCCAGGGCGGGGAGCTGTTTTTT